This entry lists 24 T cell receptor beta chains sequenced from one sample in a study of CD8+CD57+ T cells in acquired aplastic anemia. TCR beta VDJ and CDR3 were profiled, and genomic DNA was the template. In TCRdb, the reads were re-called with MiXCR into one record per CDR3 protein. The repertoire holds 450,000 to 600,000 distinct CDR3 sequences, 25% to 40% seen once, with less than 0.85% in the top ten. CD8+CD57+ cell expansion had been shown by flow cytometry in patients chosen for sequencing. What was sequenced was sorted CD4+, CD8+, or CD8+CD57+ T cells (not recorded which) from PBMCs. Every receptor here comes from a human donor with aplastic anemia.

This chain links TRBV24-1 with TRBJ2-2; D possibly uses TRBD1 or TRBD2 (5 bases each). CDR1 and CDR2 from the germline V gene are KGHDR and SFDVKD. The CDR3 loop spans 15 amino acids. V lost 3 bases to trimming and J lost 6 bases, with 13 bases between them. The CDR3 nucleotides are TGTGCCACCAGTGATCCTGATCGGGGCGCCGGGGAGCTGTTTTTT. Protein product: CATSDPDRGAGELFF.

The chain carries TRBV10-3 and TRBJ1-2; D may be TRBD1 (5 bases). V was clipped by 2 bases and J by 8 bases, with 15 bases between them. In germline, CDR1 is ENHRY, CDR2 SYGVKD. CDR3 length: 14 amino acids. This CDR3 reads CAISEAGTTPGYTF. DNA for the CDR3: TGTGCCATCAGTGAGGCCGGGACGACCCCAGGCTACACCTTC.

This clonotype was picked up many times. The CDR3 DNA is TGTGCCAGCACTCCCCGTAGGGACAGAGGCTATGGCTACACCTTC. It translates to CASTPRRDRGYGYTF. The chain recombines TRBV2 with TRBJ1-2, with 7 bases matching TRBD1. V shed 7 bases, J shed 4 bases, and the junction held 12 bases outside the gene matches. The CDR3 spans 15 residues. Germline V gives CDR1 SNHLY, CDR2 FYNNEI.

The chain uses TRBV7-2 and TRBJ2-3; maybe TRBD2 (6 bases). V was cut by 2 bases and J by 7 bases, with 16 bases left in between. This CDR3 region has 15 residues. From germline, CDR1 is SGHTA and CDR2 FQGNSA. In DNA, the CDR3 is TGTGCCAGCAGCTTATTGTCTAGCGTTACCCATACGCAGTATTTT. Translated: CASSLLSSVTHTQYF.

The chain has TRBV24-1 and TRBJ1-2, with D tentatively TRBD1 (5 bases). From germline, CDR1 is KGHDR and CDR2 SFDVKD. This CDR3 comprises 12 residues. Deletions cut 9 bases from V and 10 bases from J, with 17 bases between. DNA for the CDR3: TGTGCCACCGGGCCTCGGGGCGTTGACTACACCTTC. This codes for CATGPRGVDYTF.

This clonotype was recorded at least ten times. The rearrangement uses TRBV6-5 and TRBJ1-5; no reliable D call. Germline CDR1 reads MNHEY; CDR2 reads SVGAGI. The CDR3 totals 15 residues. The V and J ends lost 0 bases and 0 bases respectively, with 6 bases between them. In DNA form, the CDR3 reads TGTGCCAGCAGTTACTCTCGGGATAGCAATCAGCCCCAGCATTTT. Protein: CASSYSRDSNQPQHF.

The CDR3 DNA is TGTGCCAGCATGGTAGCGGGAGATTTGGAGACCCAGTACTTC. This sequence encodes CASMVAGDLETQYF. The chain has TRBV14 and TRBJ2-5; 9 bases fit TRBD2. Germline CDR1 is SGHDN and CDR2 is FVKESK. Trimming took 7 bases from V and 5 from J; bases not matched to a gene: 8. This CDR3 is built from 14 residues.

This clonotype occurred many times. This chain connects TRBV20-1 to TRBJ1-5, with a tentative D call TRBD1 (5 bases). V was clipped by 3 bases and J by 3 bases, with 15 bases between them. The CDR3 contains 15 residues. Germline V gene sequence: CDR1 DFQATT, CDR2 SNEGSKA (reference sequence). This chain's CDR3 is CSARRGSGPNQPQHF. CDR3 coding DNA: TGCAGTGCTAGGAGGGGATCGGGGCCCAATCAGCCCCAGCATTTT.

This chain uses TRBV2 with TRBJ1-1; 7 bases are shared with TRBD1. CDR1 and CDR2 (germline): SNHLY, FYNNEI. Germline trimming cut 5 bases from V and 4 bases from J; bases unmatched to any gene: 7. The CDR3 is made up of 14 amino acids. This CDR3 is CASSTGARPTEAFF. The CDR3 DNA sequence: TGTGCCAGCAGTACAGGGGCGCGCCCCACTGAAGCTTTCTTT.

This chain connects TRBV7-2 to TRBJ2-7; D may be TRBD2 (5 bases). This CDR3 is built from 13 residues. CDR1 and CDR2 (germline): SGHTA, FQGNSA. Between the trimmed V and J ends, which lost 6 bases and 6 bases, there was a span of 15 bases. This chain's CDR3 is CASSPEGSGEQYF. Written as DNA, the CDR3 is TGTGCCAGCAGTCCCGAAGGGAGCGGCGAGCAGTACTTC.

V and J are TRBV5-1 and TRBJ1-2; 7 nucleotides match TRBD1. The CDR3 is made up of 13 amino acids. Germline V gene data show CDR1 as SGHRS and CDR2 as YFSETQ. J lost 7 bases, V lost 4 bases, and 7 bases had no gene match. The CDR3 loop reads CASSPDRESGYTF. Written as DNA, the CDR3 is TGCGCCAGCAGCCCCGACAGGGAATCTGGCTACACCTTC.

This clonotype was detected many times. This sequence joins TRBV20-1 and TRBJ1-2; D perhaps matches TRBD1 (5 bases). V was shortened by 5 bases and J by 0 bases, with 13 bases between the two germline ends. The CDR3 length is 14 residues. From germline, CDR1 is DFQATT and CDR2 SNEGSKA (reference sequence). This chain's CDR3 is CSAGGGRANYGYTF. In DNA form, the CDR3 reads TGCAGTGCTGGGGGGGGGAGAGCTAACTATGGCTACACCTTC.

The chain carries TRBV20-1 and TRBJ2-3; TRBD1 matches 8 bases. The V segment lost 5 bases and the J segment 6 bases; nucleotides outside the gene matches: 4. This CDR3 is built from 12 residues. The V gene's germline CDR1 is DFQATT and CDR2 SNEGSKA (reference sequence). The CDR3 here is CSAFYRGDTQYF. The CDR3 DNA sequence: TGCAGTGCTTTCTACAGGGGGGATACGCAGTATTTT.

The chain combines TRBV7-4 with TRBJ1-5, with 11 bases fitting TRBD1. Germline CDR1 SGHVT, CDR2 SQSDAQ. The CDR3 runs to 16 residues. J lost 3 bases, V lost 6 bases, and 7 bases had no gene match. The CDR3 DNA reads TGTGCCAGCAGGAGGGACAGGGGGGAGTACAATCAGCCCCAGCATTTT. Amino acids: CASRRDRGEYNQPQHF.

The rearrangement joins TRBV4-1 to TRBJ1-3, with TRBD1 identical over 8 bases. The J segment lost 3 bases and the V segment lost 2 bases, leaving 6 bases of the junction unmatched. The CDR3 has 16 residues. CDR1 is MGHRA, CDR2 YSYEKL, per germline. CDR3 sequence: CASSQYAGGGGNTIYF. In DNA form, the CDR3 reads TGCGCCAGCAGCCAATATGCAGGGGGCGGTGGAAACACCATATATTTT.

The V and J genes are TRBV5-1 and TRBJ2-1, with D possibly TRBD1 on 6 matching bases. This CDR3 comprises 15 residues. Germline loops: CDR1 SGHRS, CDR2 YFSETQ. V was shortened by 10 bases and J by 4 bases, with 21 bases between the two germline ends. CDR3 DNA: TGCGCCTGTCAGACAGGTCTCCTTCCGTACAATGAGCAGTTCTTC. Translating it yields CACQTGLLPYNEQFF.

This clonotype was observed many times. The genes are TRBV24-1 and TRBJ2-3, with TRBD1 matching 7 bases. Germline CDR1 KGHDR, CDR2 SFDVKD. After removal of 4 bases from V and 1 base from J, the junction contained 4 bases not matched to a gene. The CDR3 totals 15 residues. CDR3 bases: TGTGCCACCAGTGACGTTGGGACAGGCACAGATACGCAGTATTTT. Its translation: CATSDVGTGTDTQYF.

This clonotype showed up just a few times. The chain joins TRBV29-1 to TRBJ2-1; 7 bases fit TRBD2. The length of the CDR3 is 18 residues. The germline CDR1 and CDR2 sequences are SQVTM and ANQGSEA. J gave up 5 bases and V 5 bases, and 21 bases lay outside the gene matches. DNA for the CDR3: TGCAGCGTTCCTGGGTATGGGGGACTAACTAAAAACAACAATGAGCAGTTCTTC. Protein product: CSVPGYGGLTKNNNEQFF.

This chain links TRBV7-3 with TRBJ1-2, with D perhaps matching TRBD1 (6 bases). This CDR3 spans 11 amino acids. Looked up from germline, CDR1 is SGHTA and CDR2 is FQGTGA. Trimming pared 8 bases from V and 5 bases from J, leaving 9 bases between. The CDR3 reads CASGTGYGYTF. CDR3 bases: TGTGCCAGCGGTACAGGGTATGGCTACACCTTC.

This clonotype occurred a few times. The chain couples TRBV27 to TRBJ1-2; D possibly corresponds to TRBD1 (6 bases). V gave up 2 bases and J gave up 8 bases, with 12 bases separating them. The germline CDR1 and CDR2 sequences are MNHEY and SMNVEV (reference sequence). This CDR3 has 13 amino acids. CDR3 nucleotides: TGTGCCAGCAGTTTAGGACAGCGACTGGGCTACACCTTC. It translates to CASSLGQRLGYTF.

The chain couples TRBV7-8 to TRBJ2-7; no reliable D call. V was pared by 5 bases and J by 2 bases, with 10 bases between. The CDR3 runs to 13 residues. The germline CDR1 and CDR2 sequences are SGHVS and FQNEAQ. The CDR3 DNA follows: TGTGCCAGCAGCCTCACTCCCGCCTACGAGCAGTACTTC. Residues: CASSLTPAYEQYF.

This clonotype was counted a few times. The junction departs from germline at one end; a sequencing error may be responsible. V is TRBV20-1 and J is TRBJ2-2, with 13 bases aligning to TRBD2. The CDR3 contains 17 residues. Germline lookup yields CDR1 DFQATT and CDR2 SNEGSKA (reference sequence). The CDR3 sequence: CSARLGTSGMNTGELSF. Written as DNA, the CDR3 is TGCAGTGCTAGATTGGGGACTAGCGGGATGAACACCGGGGAGCTGTCTTTT.

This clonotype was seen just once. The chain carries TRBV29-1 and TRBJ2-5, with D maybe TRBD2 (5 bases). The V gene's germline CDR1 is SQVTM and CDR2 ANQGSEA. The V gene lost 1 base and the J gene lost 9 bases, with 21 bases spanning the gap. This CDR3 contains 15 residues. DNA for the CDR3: TGCAGCGTTGAAGGGATGGCTAGCCTGGATGGGGCCCAGTACTTC. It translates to CSVEGMASLDGAQYF.

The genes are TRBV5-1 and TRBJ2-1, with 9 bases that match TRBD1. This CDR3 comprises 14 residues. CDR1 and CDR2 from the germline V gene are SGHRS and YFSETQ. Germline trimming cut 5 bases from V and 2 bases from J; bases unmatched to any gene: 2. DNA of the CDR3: TGCGCCAGCAGAGGACAGGGGCCCTACAATGAGCAGTTCTTC. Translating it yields CASRGQGPYNEQFF.